A single T cell receptor (beta chain) is shown here with its context. No antigen is known for it. Only in-frame clones appear in the TCRdb table, and some are missing; sequencing was by immunoSEQ multiplex PCR. Of 65,000 or so clones in the sample, 60% to 85% were seen once. These data belong to a study of radiation and T cells in renal cell carcinoma. Specified time point: blood 4 weeks post-SBRT, at nephrectomy. Indicated treatment: 15 Gy SBRT to primary tumor, nephrectomy 4 weeks later. Nephrectomy followed 15 Gy stereotactic body radiation by 4 weeks. Trimming removed 3 bases at V and 4 bases at J, with 9 bases between. Germline V gene sequence: CDR1 SGHTA, CDR2 FQGNSA. The CDR3 covers 13 residues. Study-level results: Pretreatment tumor biopsies were lacking, so baseline clonotypes are unknown.

The sample in question was blood, obtained from a patient whose treatment included radiotherapy and nephrectomy. The sequence came from a man in his fifties or sixties with renal cell carcinoma. The chain recombines TRBV7-2 with TRBJ1-1; the D gene is possibly TRBD1 (5 bases). Here the CDR3 DNA reads TGTGCCAGCAGCTTGGGGGGGGGCACTGAAGCTTTCTTT. As protein: CASSLGGGTEAFF.